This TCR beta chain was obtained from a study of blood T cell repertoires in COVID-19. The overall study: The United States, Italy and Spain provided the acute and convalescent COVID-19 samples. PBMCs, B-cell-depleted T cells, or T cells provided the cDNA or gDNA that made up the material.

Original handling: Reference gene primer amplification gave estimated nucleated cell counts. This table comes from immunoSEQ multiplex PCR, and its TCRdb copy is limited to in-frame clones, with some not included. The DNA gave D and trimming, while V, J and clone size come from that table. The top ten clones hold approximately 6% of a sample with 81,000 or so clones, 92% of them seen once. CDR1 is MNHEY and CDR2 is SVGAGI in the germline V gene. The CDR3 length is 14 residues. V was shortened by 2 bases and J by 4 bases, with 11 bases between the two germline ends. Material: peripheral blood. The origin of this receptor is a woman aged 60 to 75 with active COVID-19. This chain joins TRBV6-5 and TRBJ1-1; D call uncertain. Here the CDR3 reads CASSYTAAGTEAFF. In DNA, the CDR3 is TGTGCCAGCAGTTACACAGCCGCAGGCACTGAAGCTTTCTTT.